The rows below give T cell receptor beta chains drawn from one sample of a study of blood T cell repertoires in COVID-19. The repertoire was sequenced with immunoSEQ multiplex PCR; TCRdb's copy has only in-frame clones and lacks some. The profile covers about 120,000 clones, with around four fifths appearing a single time and 7.5% taken by the ten largest. Sequences were obtained from peripheral blood. These receptors were obtained from a man in his 70s with active or convalescent COVID-19. The CDR3 runs from the conserved cysteine through the conserved F or W. A D gene is named only where the DNA matches it firmly. Clone size is not always given. Where it is, it says once, few, many or a class for expanded clones.

D gene: .
V gene: TRBV5-8
J gene: TRBJ2-2
clone size: .
CDR3 protein: CASSLRFSGELFF
CDR3 DNA: TGTGCCAGCAGCTTGCGGTTTTCCGGGGAGCTGTTTTTT

D gene: .
V gene: TRBV6-5
J gene: TRBJ2-7
clone size: .
CDR3 protein: CASSRDIGYEQYF
CDR3 DNA: TGTGCCAGCAGCCGGGACATTGGCTACGAGCAGTACTTC

D gene: .
V gene: TRBV19
J gene: TRBJ1-2
clone size: .
CDR3 protein: CASRGRGSDYGYTF
CDR3 DNA: TGTGCCAGTAGAGGGCGGGGATCGGACTATGGCTACACCTTC

D gene: .
V gene: TRBV18
J gene: TRBJ1-2
clone size: .
CDR3 protein: CASSPPTALNYGYTF
CDR3 DNA: TGTGCCAGCTCACCACCGACAGCTCTTAACTATGGCTACACCTTC

D gene: .
V gene: TRBV5-4
J gene: TRBJ2-7
clone size: .
CDR3 protein: CASSIQIGTTNYEQYF
CDR3 DNA: TGTGCCAGCAGCATTCAAATCGGGACAACTAACTACGAGCAGTACTTC

D gene: .
V gene: TRBV19
J gene: TRBJ2-5
clone size: once
CDR3 protein: CASSKSTAGGVKTQYF
CDR3 DNA: TGTGCCAGTAGCAAAAGCACCGCCGGGGGAGTTAAGACCCAGTACTTC

D gene: .
V gene: TRBV3-1/TRBV3-2
J gene: TRBJ1-1
clone size: .
CDR3 protein: CASSQGRWNTEAFF
CDR3 DNA: TGTGCCAGCAGCCAAGGGCGGTGGAACACTGAAGCTTTCTTT

D gene: TRBD1
V gene: TRBV6-5
J gene: TRBJ1-2
clone size: many
CDR3 protein: CASRPLGGANYGYTF
CDR3 DNA: TGTGCCAGCAGACCCCTAGGGGGCGCTAACTATGGCTACACCTTC

D gene: TRBD1
V gene: TRBV11-3
J gene: TRBJ2-5
clone size: .
CDR3 protein: CASSSRDRPNQETQYF
CDR3 DNA: TGTGCCAGCAGCTCTCGGGACAGGCCTAACCAAGAGACCCAGTACTTC

D gene: TRBD1
V gene: TRBV11-3
J gene: TRBJ1-2
clone size: many
CDR3 protein: CASSLTGAGYTF
CDR3 DNA: TGTGCCAGCAGCTTAACAGGGGCTGGCTACACCTTC

D gene: TRBD2
V gene: TRBV11-2
J gene: TRBJ2-5
clone size: .
CDR3 protein: CASRQTVPVAGGPPNF
CDR3 DNA: TGTGCCAGCAGGCAAACGGTCCCGGTAGCGGGGGGCCCCCCCAACTTC

D gene: .
V gene: TRBV18
J gene: TRBJ1-5
clone size: .
CDR3 protein: CASSQGNSNQPQHF
CDR3 DNA: TGTGCCAGCTCACAGGGGAATAGCAATCAGCCCCAGCATTTT

D gene: TRBD1
V gene: TRBV7-3
J gene: TRBJ1-2
clone size: .
CDR3 protein: CASSLAGGEYGYTF
CDR3 DNA: TGTGCCAGCAGCTTAGCAGGGGGAGAGTATGGCTACACCTTC

D gene: TRBD1
V gene: TRBV9
J gene: TRBJ1-5
clone size: medium-sized
CDR3 protein: CASSVTLTQGTGPFRQPQHF
CDR3 DNA: TGTGCCAGCAGCGTCACTTTGACCCAAGGGACAGGGCCTTTTCGACAGCCCCAGCATTTT

D gene: TRBD1
V gene: TRBV6-1
J gene: TRBJ2-7
clone size: .
CDR3 protein: CASSEPGQGNEQYF
CDR3 DNA: TGTGCCAGCAGTGAACCGGGACAGGGGAACGAGCAGTACTTC

D gene: TRBD1
V gene: TRBV6-2/TRBV6-3
J gene: TRBJ1-2
clone size: .
CDR3 protein: CASSPNDRGPGYTF
CDR3 DNA: TGTGCCAGCAGCCCCAACGACAGGGGGCCTGGCTACACCTTC

D gene: .
V gene: TRBV19
J gene: TRBJ1-2
clone size: .
CDR3 protein: CASSVRGYGYTF
CDR3 DNA: TGTGCCAGTAGTGTCCGGGGCTATGGCTACACCTTC

D gene: .
V gene: TRBV11-3
J gene: TRBJ2-7
clone size: .
CDR3 protein: CASSGSWGREQYF
CDR3 DNA: TGTGCCAGCAGCGGCTCATGGGGGCGCGAGCAGTACTTC

D gene: TRBD2
V gene: TRBV6-6
J gene: TRBJ2-7
clone size: .
CDR3 protein: CASTQAGGPYEQYF
CDR3 DNA: TGTGCCAGCACCCAAGCGGGAGGGCCTTACGAGCAGTACTTC

D gene: .
V gene: TRBV6-5
J gene: TRBJ1-1
clone size: .
CDR3 protein: CASMRGPGAEAFF
CDR3 DNA: TGTGCCAGCATGAGGGGACCGGGGGCTGAAGCTTTCTTT

D gene: .
V gene: TRBV7-8
J gene: TRBJ2-7
clone size: .
CDR3 protein: CASSPPRRFSYEQYF
CDR3 DNA: TGTGCCAGCAGTCCCCCTCGGCGGTTCTCCTACGAGCAGTACTTC

D gene: TRBD1
V gene: TRBV28
J gene: TRBJ1-1
clone size: few
CDR3 protein: CASSLQATGTGPFF
CDR3 DNA: TGTGCCAGCAGCCTTCAAGCCACCGGGACAGGACCTTTCTTT

D gene: .
V gene: TRBV6-1
J gene: TRBJ1-2
clone size: .
CDR3 protein: CASSEGGVYGYTF
CDR3 DNA: TGTGCCAGCAGTGAAGGGGGAGTCTATGGCTACACCTTC

D gene: TRBD1
V gene: TRBV5-8
J gene: TRBJ2-5
clone size: .
CDR3 protein: CASSPGAGGRGTQYF
CDR3 DNA: TGTGCCAGCAGTCCCGGAGCAGGGGGTAGGGGGACCCAGTACTTC